The next 7 T cell receptor beta chains were all read from a single sample in a study of PD-L1 blockade in urothelial cancer. Specified time point: pretreatment peripheral blood. Sequencing was performed with immunoSEQ multiplex PCR; in TCRdb, only in-frame clones are kept and a portion is missing. This table has tens of thousands of clones, around 88% appearing once. This material consisted of PBMCs, taken around atezolizumab (anti-PD-L1) treatment. These receptors came from a woman in her fifties or sixties with urothelial cancer.

The J gene is TRBJ2-5, the V gene TRBV4-1; tentatively, D is TRBD2 (5 bases). The CDR3 consists of 13 residues. From germline, CDR1 is MGHRA and CDR2 YSYEKL. V lost 1 base, J lost 4 bases, and 7 bases lay in between. CDR3 nucleotide sequence: TGCGCCAGCAGCCAAGGTGGAGGAGAGACCCAGTACTTC. This gives the protein CASSQGGGETQYF.

The J gene is TRBJ1-4, the V gene TRBV29-1, with D tentatively TRBD1 (6 bases). The germline V gene has CDR1 SQVTM and CDR2 ANQGSEA. The CDR3 is 19 residues long. Between the trimmed V and J ends, which lost 2 bases and 1 base, there was a span of 23 bases. The CDR3 here is CSVEMGGADSLVTNEKLFF. The DNA of the CDR3 is TGCAGCGTTGAAATGGGGGGGGCCGACAGTCTAGTAACTAATGAAAAACTGTTTTTT.

The V call is TRBV9, the J call TRBJ1-1; weak D call: TRBD1 (6 bases). There are 18 residues in the CDR3. V gave up 0 bases and J gave up 3 bases, with 21 bases separating them. From germline, CDR1 is SGDLS and CDR2 YYNGEE. The CDR3 loop is CASSVGVSPRGWDTEAFF. CDR3 DNA: TGTGCCAGCAGCGTAGGGGTCTCCCCCAGGGGATGGGACACTGAAGCTTTCTTT.

The chain combines TRBV7-2 with TRBJ1-3; 8 bases are a match to TRBD1. Germline-derived CDR1 and CDR2 are SGHTA and FQGNSA. The V segment lost 5 bases and the J segment 0 bases; nucleotides outside the gene matches: 12. CDR3 length: 18 amino acids. CDR3 sequence (DNA): TGTGCCAGCAGCCCAATGACCCCCGGGACAGGCTCTGGAAACACCATATATTTT. Protein product: CASSPMTPGTGSGNTIYF.

The chain couples TRBV7-9 to TRBJ2-5; 9 positions match TRBD2. The CDR3 spans 15 residues. Germline-derived CDR1 and CDR2 are SEHNR and FQNEAQ (reference sequence). V gave up 3 bases and J gave up 4 bases; unmatched junction bases: 6. The CDR3 spells CASSFWRGGGETQYF. In DNA form, the CDR3 reads TGTGCCAGCAGCTTCTGGCGGGGGGGTGGAGAGACCCAGTACTTC.

This clone was found a few times. V gene TRBV5-1 combines with J gene TRBJ1-3; D is unclear. Per the germline V gene, CDR1 is SGHRS and CDR2 is YFSETQ. Trimming removed 0 bases at V and 0 bases at J, with 4 bases between. The CDR3 covers 14 residues. CDR3 sequence: CASSLDSSGNTIYF. CDR3 DNA sequence: TGCGCCAGCAGCTTGGACAGCTCTGGAAACACCATATATTTT.

This clone was detected once. The chain combines TRBV6-6 with TRBJ2-5; 8 bases align to TRBD1. Losses at the gene ends were 6 bases for V and 2 bases for J; bases not matched to a gene: 5. This CDR3 spans 14 amino acids. Germline V CDR1 and CDR2: MNHNY, SVGAGI (reference sequence). The CDR3: CASRNHRGQETQYF. As DNA, the CDR3 is TGTGCCAGCAGAAACCACAGGGGGCAAGAGACCCAGTACTTC.